The 18 T cell receptor beta chains below were found in one sample sequenced in a study of control samples from healthy donors and cancer patients. Measured with immunoSEQ multiplex PCR; TCRdb has only the in-frame clones, and not every one. This table holds approximately 97,000 clones, around 90% found once. The material sequenced was blood. These receptors were collected from a man younger than 45 in good health.

The chain employs TRBV27 and TRBJ2-7; 11 bases line up with TRBD2. Germline V gene lookup returns CDR1 MNHEY and CDR2 SMNVEV (reference sequence). J lost 0 bases, V lost 4 bases, and 8 bases had no gene match. The CDR3 sequence is 17 residues long. The CDR3 loop reads CASSSIGTSGVSYEQYF. In nucleotides, the CDR3 is TGTGCCAGCAGTTCGATAGGGACTAGCGGAGTCTCCTACGAGCAGTACTTC.

This clone has just a few counts. The CDR3 loop is CASSEFGTPGAGELFF. The CDR3 nucleotides read TGTGCCAGCAGTGAATTCGGGACCCCGGGGGCCGGGGAGCTGTTTTTT. The V gene is TRBV6-1, the J gene TRBJ2-2, with a weak D call TRBD2 (6 bases). The CDR3 runs 16 residues. The germline V gene has CDR1 MNHNS and CDR2 SASEGT. The V end lost 2 bases, the J end lost 6 bases, and 16 bases lay between the germline ends.

The chain links TRBV6-2 or TRBV6-3 to TRBJ1-4, with unresolved D. CDR3 length: 14 residues. Trimming left V 4 bases short and J 5 bases short, with 11 bases between. Germline-derived CDR1 and CDR2 are MNHEY and SVGEGT. The CDR3 reads CASSSGRLNEKLFF. CDR3 DNA: TGTGCCAGCAGTTCGGGCAGACTGAATGAAAAACTGTTTTTT.

V usage is TRBV27 and J usage is TRBJ2-7; 10 bases align to TRBD2. Germline V gene sequence: CDR1 MNHEY, CDR2 SMNVEV (reference sequence). The J segment lost 6 bases and the V segment lost 8 bases, leaving 16 bases of the junction unmatched. The CDR3 runs to 16 residues. This CDR3 is CASVKRTGTSAGEQYF. CDR3 DNA: TGTGCCAGCGTAAAACGAACCGGGACTAGCGCCGGCGAGCAGTACTTC.

The table lists this clone with a few counts. The gene calls are TRBV28 and TRBJ1-2; a possible D gene is TRBD1 (6 bases). CDR1 MDHEN and CDR2 SYDVKM come from the germline V gene. Trimming took 2 bases from V and 3 from J, leaving 7 bases between them. This CDR3 region has 13 residues. As DNA, the CDR3 is TGTGCCAGCAGTTTAAACAGGGACTATGGCTACACCTTC. Translation: CASSLNRDYGYTF.

V usage is TRBV4-1 and J usage is TRBJ1-2, with D perhaps TRBD1 (5 bases). CDR1 is MGHRA, CDR2 YSYEKL, per germline. Trimming cost V 0 bases and J 7 bases, with 21 bases left between them. This CDR3 spans 17 amino acids. The CDR3 sequence: CASSQEGSGHTRGGYTF. The CDR3, as DNA: TGCGCCAGCAGCCAAGAGGGTTCAGGACACACTCGGGGTGGCTACACCTTC.

The chain couples TRBV7-3 to TRBJ2-3; 9 nucleotides align to TRBD2. The CDR3 consists of 17 residues. V gave up 1 base and J gave up 2 bases; unmatched junction bases: 7. Germline V gives CDR1 SGHTA, CDR2 FQGTGA. The CDR3: CASSLRGASGTTDTQYF. The DNA of the CDR3 is TGTGCCAGCAGCTTAAGGGGGGCTAGCGGGACCACAGATACGCAGTATTTT.

CDR3 loop: CASRLGLANTGELFF. In DNA, the CDR3 is TGTGCCAGCAGACTGGGACTGGCGAACACCGGGGAGCTGTTTTTT. The V call is TRBV7-2, the J call TRBJ2-2; the D gene is possibly TRBD2 (6 bases). The CDR3 consists of 15 residues. Between the trimmed V and J ends, which lost 6 bases and 0 bases, there was a span of 11 bases. Germline-derived CDR1 and CDR2 are SGHTA and FQGNSA.

The chain joins TRBV7-2 to TRBJ2-7; 12 bases match TRBD2. This CDR3 contains 15 residues. Unmatched junction bases numbered 3, after V lost 5 bases and J lost 1 base. Germline lookup yields CDR1 SGHTA and CDR2 FQGNSA. The CDR3 spells CASSEGLAGSYEQYF. The CDR3 bases are TGTGCCAGCAGCGAAGGACTAGCGGGGTCCTACGAGCAGTACTTC. Variable domain in full (rest from reference TRBV7-2 and TRBJ2-7): GAGVSQSPSNKVTEKGKDVELRCDPISGHTALYWYRQSLGQGLEFLIYFQGNSAPDKSGLPSDRFSAERTGGSVSTLTIQRTQQEDSAVYLCASSEGLAGSYEQYFGPGTRLTVT.

This sequence joins TRBV3-1 (or the pseudogene TRBV3-2) and TRBJ2-5, with 9 nucleotides matching TRBD2. Per the germline V gene, CDR1 is LGHDT and CDR2 is YNNKEL (reference sequence). Trimming cost V 4 bases and J 2 bases; bases outside gene matches: 17. CDR3 length: 19 residues. CDR3 amino acids: CASSPRVGSGRVNQETQYF. As DNA, the CDR3 is TGTGCCAGCAGCCCACGAGTTGGTAGCGGGAGAGTAAATCAAGAGACCCAGTACTTC.

This clone has only a few counts. This chain joins TRBV14 and TRBJ1-1, with D unclear. Trimming removed 1 base at V and 1 base at J, with 10 bases between. The CDR3 is 15 amino acids. Germline CDR1 reads SGHDN; CDR2 reads FVKESK. CDR3 loop: CASSQVLNRNTEAFF. The CDR3 DNA reads as TGTGCCAGCAGCCAAGTTCTGAACAGGAACACTGAAGCTTTCTTT.

This clone was seen once. V and J are TRBV5-6 and TRBJ1-1; D not certain. CDR1 and CDR2 from the germline V gene are SGHDT and YYEEEE. V lost 3 bases and J 6 bases, leaving 12 bases between the germline ends. This CDR3 has 13 residues. The CDR3 nucleotides are TGTGCCAGCAGCTCCTCCCGGGAGCCTGAAGCTTTCTTT. It encodes CASSSSREPEAFF.

The gene calls are TRBV6-5 and TRBJ2-1, with a weak D call TRBD1 (5 bases). The CDR3 loop spans 13 amino acids. Trimming took 6 bases from V and 5 from J, leaving 11 bases between them. Germline V gene lookup returns CDR1 MNHEY and CDR2 SVGAGI. This chain's CDR3 is CASSPGHDNEQFF. CDR3 coding DNA: TGTGCCAGCAGCCCCGGACACGACAATGAGCAGTTCTTC.

CDR3 bases: TGTGCCAGCAGCTTAGCGGGAGGGCCCCCCTACAATGAGCAGTTCTTC. This gives the protein CASSLAGGPPYNEQFF. The chain has TRBV7-2 and TRBJ2-1, with 7 nucleotides matching TRBD2. The length of the CDR3 is 16 residues. Germline CDR1 and CDR2: SGHTA and FQGNSA. The ends lost 0 bases at V and 2 bases at J; junction bases unmatched: 4. Full variable domain (remainder filled in from reference TRBV7-2 and TRBJ2-1): GAGVSQSPSNKVTEKGKDVELRCDPISGHTALYWYRQSLGQGLEFLIYFQGNSAPDKSGLPSDRFSAERTGGSVSTLTIQRTQQEDSAVYLCASSLAGGPPYNEQFFGPGTRLTVL.

V and J are TRBV9 and TRBJ2-3; either TRBD1 or TRBD2 may supply D (6 bases each). This CDR3 is 15 amino acids long. Trimming shortened V by 8 bases and J by 0 bases, and 16 bases separated the two germline ends. Germline CDR1 and CDR2: SGDLS and YYNGEE. The CDR3 coding sequence is TGTGCCAGTCGAGGGGGGCCGACAAGCACAGATACGCAGTATTTT. This translates into CASRGGPTSTDTQYF.

This clone appeared a single time. The chain couples TRBV7-9 to TRBJ2-2, with TRBD2 matching 7 bases. The CDR3 sequence is 15 residues long. Looked up from germline, CDR1 is SEHNR and CDR2 is FQNEAQ (reference sequence). Trimming at V came to 3 bases and at J to 4 bases, leaving 5 bases not matched to a gene. The CDR3 sequence is CASSFMREPTGELFF. As DNA, the CDR3 is TGTGCCAGCAGCTTTATGCGGGAGCCCACCGGGGAGCTGTTTTTT.

The chain recombines TRBV29-1 with TRBJ1-1, with unresolved D. The CDR3 length is 13 residues. Germline V CDR1 and CDR2: SQVTM, ANQGSEA. Trimming removed 4 bases from V and 1 base from J, with 10 bases in between. DNA of the CDR3: TGCAGCGTTGGGCAGACCGGGAACACTGAAGCTTTCTTT. Its protein is CSVGQTGNTEAFF. Full variable domain (outside the CDR3, taken from reference TRBV29-1 and TRBJ1-1): SAVISQKPSRDICQRGTSLTIQCQVDSQVTMMFWYRQQPGQSLTLIATANQGSEATYESGFVIDKFPISRPNLTFSTLTVSNMSPEDSSIYLCSVGQTGNTEAFFGQGTRLTVV.

The J gene is TRBJ2-2, the V gene TRBV7-2; D gene unclear. The CDR3 loop spans 14 amino acids. The germline V gene has CDR1 SGHTA and CDR2 FQGNSA. Trimming pared 6 bases from V and 2 bases from J, leaving 10 bases between. The DNA for the CDR3 is TGTGCCAGCAGATCGGCACAAAACACCGGGGAGCTGTTTTTT. Amino acid sequence: CASRSAQNTGELFF.